This T cell receptor beta chain is from a study of blood T cell repertoires in COVID-19. Study-level information: Samples of COVID-19 (acute and convalescent) were obtained from the United States, Italy and Spain. T cells, B-cell-depleted T cells, or PBMCs provided the cDNA or gDNA that served as material.

Per the original data handling: It was from reference gene primer amplification that nucleated cell counts were estimated. Repertoires were generated with immunoSEQ multiplex PCR, while TCRdb's copy carries only in-frame clones and drops some. D and trimming come from the DNA, and the V and J calls and clone size come from that table. The sample yields under 300,000 clones, around 86% seen once. This CDR3 is 14 amino acids long. Trimming took 4 bases from V and 4 from J, leaving 12 bases between them. Germline V CDR1 and CDR2: SGHDT, YYEEEE. Sequencing was performed on peripheral blood. The J gene is TRBJ1-5, the V gene TRBV5-6, with D possibly TRBD1 on 6 matching bases. This TCR was sampled from an elderly man with acute or convalescent COVID-19. CDR3 sequence: CASSRGQNNQPQHF. In nucleotides, the CDR3 is TGTGCCAGCAGCCGAGGACAGAATAATCAGCCCCAGCATTTT.